The sequence of this TCR beta chain was determined in a study of blood T cell repertoires in COVID-19. In the study overall: COVID-19 samples, acute and convalescent, were from the United States, Italy and Spain. The cDNA or gDNA used as material had been derived from T cells, B-cell-depleted T cells, or PBMCs.

In the authors' methods: Cell counts per sample came from amplifying reference gene primers. The table came from immunoSEQ multiplex PCR; TCRdb's copy has only in-frame clones and leaves some out. The D gene and trimming were derived from the DNA, and the V and J assignments and clone size from that table. Altogether around 99,000 clones are present, around three quarters being singletons, with the ten largest covering around 4.7%. Looked up from germline, CDR1 is SGHRS and CDR2 is YFSETQ. The CDR3 is 14 residues long. With 5 bases removed from V and 3 bases from J, the gap between germline ends came to 14 bases.

The rearrangement links TRBV5-1 to TRBJ2-5, with D maybe TRBD1 (6 bases). This TCR was sampled from a human donor in a cohort sampled during active or convalescent COVID-19. What was sequenced was peripheral blood. The CDR3: CASRVIPGEETQYF. The CDR3 nucleotides are TGCGCCAGCAGAGTTATACCAGGGGAAGAGACCCAGTACTTC.